The 28 T cell receptor beta chains below were found in one sample sequenced in a study of graft-versus-host responses after intestinal transplantation. Antigens for these TCRs are unknown. Sequencing was performed with immunoSEQ multiplex PCR; in TCRdb, only in-frame clones are kept and a portion is missing. The data show some 39,000 clones, 90% to 95% seen once. Sample: unstimulated CD8+ T cells sorted from spleen or lymph node cells, taken before transplant. These receptors all stem from a human donor who was the organ donor for an intestinal transplant.

The rearrangement joins TRBV7-8 to TRBJ2-5; no clear D gene. From germline, CDR1 is SGHVS and CDR2 FQNEAQ. This CDR3 spans 14 amino acids. Trimming took off 5 bases at V and 1 base at J, with 11 bases between the two ends. The CDR3 protein is CASSPQGTQETQYF. The CDR3 DNA is TGTGCCAGCAGCCCTCAAGGTACCCAAGAGACCCAGTACTTC.

This clone was seen a few times. Here the CDR3 reads CASSTGLAPNEQFF. The CDR3 nucleotides read TGTGCCAGCAGTACCGGACTGGCCCCGAATGAGCAGTTCTTC. This rearrangement joins TRBV27 to TRBJ2-1; possible D gene TRBD2, 5 bases. V shed 5 bases and J shed 7 bases, with 15 bases lying between them. CDR3 length: 14 amino acids. The germline CDR1 and CDR2 sequences are MNHEY and SMNVEV (reference sequence).

The chain carries TRBV5-1 and TRBJ2-5; no clear D. Judging by the DNA end, TRBJ2-7 fits better; the J call may be wrong. The CDR3 covers 13 residues. From germline, CDR1 is SGHRS and CDR2 YFSETQ. CDR3 coding DNA: TGCGCCAGCAGCTTGGGACACTCCTACGAGCAGTACTTC. Translation: CASSLGHSYEQYF.

Comments on this clone: The sample contains more than one DNA sequence encoding this CDR3. The chain has TRBV15 and TRBJ1-2, with D unresolved. From germline, CDR1 is LNHNV and CDR2 YYDKDF (reference sequence). Trimming took off 0 bases at V and 8 bases at J, with 16 bases between the two ends. The CDR3 is 15 amino acids. For the CDR3, the DNA is TGTGCCACCAGCAGAGATGGAGCCCTACCCGTGGGCTACACCTTC. The encoded protein is CATSRDGALPVGYTF.

The count of this clone is one. The gene calls are TRBV11-2 and TRBJ2-2; unclear D gene. Deletions cut 5 bases from V and 6 bases from J, with 7 bases between. CDR1 is SGHAT, CDR2 FQNNGV, per germline. The CDR3 extends over 12 amino acids. Written as DNA, the CDR3 is TGTGCCAGCAGCCCTTTTTCCGGGGAGCTGTTTTTT. It specifies CASSPFSGELFF.

V usage is TRBV2 and J usage is TRBJ2-2; no reliable D call. Germline V CDR1 and CDR2: SNHLY, FYNNEI. V was clipped by 2 bases and J by 2 bases, with 6 bases between them. This CDR3 contains 14 residues. The CDR3 sequence is CASSESTNTGELFF. The CDR3 region has the DNA TGTGCCAGCAGTGAATCGACTAACACCGGGGAGCTGTTTTTT.

For the CDR3, the DNA is TGTGCCAGCAGCGTTGAAGGGGACGAGCAGTACTTC. Its protein is CASSVEGDEQYF. The chain recombines TRBV9 with TRBJ2-7; a possible D gene is TRBD1 (5 bases). Trimming removed 2 bases at V and 5 bases at J, with 8 bases between. CDR1 SGDLS and CDR2 YYNGEE come from the germline V gene. This CDR3 has 12 amino acids.

The gene calls are TRBV5-1 and TRBJ2-7, with 8 bases matching TRBD1. The CDR3 length is 15 residues. Unmatched junction bases numbered 4, after V lost 0 bases and J lost 2 bases. The germline V gene has CDR1 SGHRS and CDR2 YFSETQ. The CDR3 loop reads CASSLGTGLTYEQYF. CDR3 DNA sequence: TGCGCCAGCAGCTTGGGGACAGGGCTTACCTACGAGCAGTACTTC.

This sequence joins TRBV10-2 and TRBJ2-2, with D possibly matching TRBD2 (5 bases). The V and J ends lost 1 base and 0 bases respectively, with 12 bases between them. The CDR3 spans 17 residues. Germline values: CDR1 WSHSY, CDR2 SAAADI. CDR3 sequence (DNA): TGCGCCAGCAGTGAGTGGTGGTCTAGCCCGAACACCGGGGAGCTGTTTTTT. It yields the protein CASSEWWSSPNTGELFF.

V gene TRBV4-2 combines with J gene TRBJ2-7; 14 positions match TRBD2. The J segment lost 0 bases and the V segment lost 0 bases, leaving 7 bases of the junction unmatched. This CDR3 region has 19 residues. The germline CDR1 and CDR2 sequences are LGHNA and YNFKEQ. The CDR3 spells CASSQERRLAGGPSYEQYF. In nucleotides, the CDR3 is TGTGCCAGCAGCCAAGAACGGAGACTAGCGGGGGGGCCCTCCTACGAGCAGTACTTC.

The chain carries TRBV27 and TRBJ1-5; D unresolved. The CDR3 is 13 residues long. Trimming pared 2 bases from V and 7 bases from J, leaving 9 bases between. The germline V gene has CDR1 MNHEY and CDR2 SMNVEV (reference sequence). For the CDR3, the DNA is TGTGCCAGCAGTTTAATGGGAACCCAGCCCCAGCATTTT. Translated: CASSLMGTQPQHF.

The chain is built from TRBV6-5 and TRBJ1-5; D not certain. The CDR3 consists of 13 residues. Germline V lookup: CDR1 MNHEY, CDR2 SVGAGI. The germline V and J ends were trimmed by 8 bases and 10 bases, with 18 bases remaining between them. CDR3 nucleotide sequence: TGTGCCAGCGCGTTAAGAACCCAGAGCCCCCAGCATTTT. Protein: CASALRTQSPQHF.

CDR3 loop: CASRGLAGQRSYNEQFF. In nucleotides, the CDR3 is TGTGCCAGCAGAGGACTAGCGGGGCAACGCTCCTACAATGAGCAGTTCTTC. The genes are TRBV2 and TRBJ2-1, with 12 positions matching TRBD2. CDR1 is SNHLY and CDR2 is FYNNEI in the germline V gene. With V trimmed by 6 bases and J by 0 bases, 6 bases remained unmatched. The length of the CDR3 is 17 residues.

The chain carries TRBV30 and TRBJ1-5; D is unresolved. The CDR3 length is 14 residues. Germline V CDR1 and CDR2: GTSNPN, SVGIG (reference sequence). V lost 4 bases and J lost 0, with 10 bases in between. Here the CDR3 reads CAWTLRVSNQPQHF. The CDR3 coding sequence is TGTGCCTGGACTCTGAGAGTTAGCAATCAGCCCCAGCATTTT. The complete variable domain, with remaining parts taken from reference TRBV30 and TRBJ1-5, reads SQTIHQWPATLVQPVGSPLSLECTVEGTSNPNLYWYRQAAGRGLQLLFYSVGIGQISSEVPQNLSASRPQDRQFILSSKKLLLSDSGFYLCAWTLRVSNQPQHFGDGTRLSIL.

The V and J genes are TRBV5-4 and TRBJ2-2; TRBD1 is a possible D gene (6 bases). Germline V gene sequence: CDR1 SGHNT, CDR2 YYREEE (reference sequence). This CDR3 has 14 amino acids. Trimming removed 4 bases at V and 6 bases at J, with 13 bases between. The CDR3 is CASSPGTLSGELFF. CDR3 in DNA: TGTGCCAGCAGCCCAGGGACACTGTCCGGGGAGCTGTTTTTT.

The rearrangement joins TRBV5-6 to TRBJ2-1; D unresolved. V lost 2 bases to trimming and J lost 7 bases, with 7 bases between them. CDR1 is SGHDT and CDR2 is YYEEEE in the germline V gene. The CDR3 is 12 amino acids. CDR3 region: CASSFGTNEQFF. The DNA of the CDR3 is TGTGCCAGCAGCTTCGGTACAAATGAGCAGTTCTTC.

This chain connects TRBV5-1 to TRBJ2-7, with D hard to call. The V gene's germline CDR1 is SGHRS and CDR2 YFSETQ. The CDR3 consists of 11 residues. Trimming stripped 2 bases from V and 3 bases from J, with 3 bases between. Written as DNA, the CDR3 is TGCGCCAGCAGCTTCAACTACGAGCAGTACTTC. This translates into CASSFNYEQYF. The full variable domain, in which reference TRBV5-1 and TRBJ2-7 provide the parts outside the CDR3, is KAGVTQTPRYLIKTRGQQVTLSCSPISGHRSVSWYQQTPGQGLQFLFEYFSETQRNKGNFPGRFSGRQFSNSRSEMNVSTLELGDSALYLCASSFNYEQYFGPGTRLTVT.

The V gene is TRBV13, the J gene TRBJ2-5; possible D gene TRBD1, 6 bases. The germline gives CDR1 PRHDT, CDR2 FYEKMQ (reference sequence). The CDR3 sequence is 14 residues long. Trimming removed 0 bases at V and 2 bases at J, with 7 bases between. CDR3 coding DNA: TGTGCCAGCAGCTTAGGAGGGGGACAAGAGACCCAGTACTTC. It encodes CASSLGGGQETQYF.

V and J are TRBV4-1 and TRBJ1-5; D not certain. The ends were cut back, 0 bases at V and 7 bases at J, with 13 bases in the middle. The germline V gene encodes CDR1 MGHRA and CDR2 YSYEKL. This CDR3 is 15 amino acids long. CDR3 sequence (DNA): TGCGCCAGCAGCCAAGAATATAGTATCGCACAGCCCCAGCATTTT. This translates into CASSQEYSIAQPQHF.

The chain links TRBV19 to TRBJ1-6, with D possibly TRBD1 on 6 matching bases. The V end was cut by 2 bases, the J end by 8 bases, with 13 bases between. Germline V CDR1 and CDR2: LNHDA, SQIVND (reference sequence). This CDR3 region has 15 residues. CDR3 amino acids: CASSISQGPYSPLHF. CDR3 DNA: TGTGCCAGTAGTATATCCCAGGGGCCTTATTCACCCCTCCACTTT.

V is TRBV11-2 and J is TRBJ2-3; 14 nucleotides agree with TRBD2. Germline-derived CDR1 and CDR2 are SGHAT and FQNNGV. This CDR3 comprises 17 residues. Trimming took 4 bases from V and 4 from J; bases not matched to a gene: 7. CDR3 in DNA: TGTGCCAGCAGCTCCCGACTAGCGGGGGGGCCTGCAGATACGCAGTATTTT. Protein: CASSSRLAGGPADTQYF.

This clone is a singleton in its sample. The rearrangement joins TRBV4-1 to TRBJ2-5; D is undetermined. The J call is in doubt because the DNA end fits TRBJ2-7 better. From germline, CDR1 is MGHRA and CDR2 YSYEKL. The CDR3 is made up of 13 amino acids. The CDR3 loop reads CASSQANSYEQYF. CDR3 bases: TGCGCCAGCAGCCAAGCAAACTCCTACGAGCAGTACTTC.

The V and J genes are TRBV14 and TRBJ1-1, with no clear D. The CDR3 has 15 amino acids. Germline V gene data show CDR1 as SGHDN and CDR2 as FVKESK. V lost 4 bases and J lost 5, with 17 bases in between. CDR3 DNA sequence: TGTGCCAGCAGCCCTTTGGACCTGGGAGGGACTGAAGCTTTCTTT. It is translated as CASSPLDLGGTEAFF.

The chain joins TRBV7-8 to TRBJ2-2; D is undetermined. The V and J ends lost 3 bases and 5 bases respectively, with 13 bases between them. This CDR3 contains 15 residues. Germline assignment: CDR1 SGHVS and CDR2 FQNEAQ. CDR3 region: CASSFEYRNTGELFF. In nucleotides, the CDR3 is TGTGCCAGCAGCTTTGAGTATCGTAATACCGGGGAGCTGTTTTTT.

This clone has just one count. A read error may produce the germline difference seen at one junction end. This chain connects TRBV11-2 to TRBJ2-7, with 8 nucleotides matching TRBD2. CDR3 length: 17 amino acids. Per germline, CDR1 SGHAT and CDR2 FQNNGV. DNA of the CDR3: TGTGCCAGCAGCTTCGGGACACAAAGCGGGGGTTTCTACGAGCAGTGCTTC. Residues: CASSFGTQSGGFYEQCF. The entire variable domain, with the rest obtained from reference TRBV11-2 and TRBJ2-7, is as follows: EAGVAQSPRYKIIEKRQSVAFWCNPISGHATLYWYQQILGQGPKLLIQFQNNGVVDDSQLPKDRFSAERLKGVDSTLKIQPAKLEDSAVYLCASSFGTQSGGFYEQCFGPGTRLTVT.

The chain recombines TRBV27 with TRBJ2-5, with D maybe TRBD2 (6 bases). This CDR3 has 16 residues. Trimming pared 0 bases from V and 2 bases from J, leaving 13 bases between. Germline CDR1 reads MNHEY; CDR2 reads SMNVEV (reference sequence). The CDR3 reads CASSLSPSEGQETQYF. For the CDR3, the DNA is TGTGCCAGCAGTTTATCGCCTAGCGAGGGGCAAGAGACCCAGTACTTC.

The chain has TRBV27 and TRBJ2-1; 9 bases are a match to TRBD1. Trimming removed 5 bases from V and 5 bases from J; junction bases left unmatched: 4. The CDR3 sequence is 14 residues long. CDR1 is MNHEY and CDR2 is SMNVEV in the germline V gene (reference sequence). The CDR3 sequence is CASSPWDRDNEQFF. The CDR3 DNA reads TGTGCCAGCAGTCCTTGGGACAGGGACAATGAGCAGTTCTTC.

The rearrangement uses TRBV7-6 and TRBJ2-7, with 8 positions matching TRBD1. The CDR3 is 14 residues long. Germline V lookup: CDR1 SGHVS, CDR2 FNYEAQ. J lost 3 bases, V lost 1 base, and 2 bases had no gene match. This CDR3 is CASSLGDRRYEQYF. DNA for the CDR3: TGTGCCAGCAGCTTAGGGGACAGGCGCTACGAGCAGTACTTC.